This TCR beta chain comes out of a study of CD8 T cells in ankylosing spondylitis. Whole-study findings and limits: About eight highly homologous variants made up a TCR beta motif that seemed to typify ankylosing spondylitis blood. Prior literature has documented some motif variants in synovial fluid and blood from reactive arthritis. The clones that were linked to disease were reported to be significantly enriched in matched synovial fluid samples from ankylosing spondylitis patients.

The sample holds many counts of this clonotype. What it binds is not known. Making use of molecular barcodes, quantitative 5'-RACE generated TCR beta libraries. MiXCR was run by TCRdb on the 5' RACE reads, yielding one entry per CDR3 protein. The repertoire holds some 840,000 distinct CDR3 sequences, about 10% seen once, with less than 0.65% in the top ten. The CDR3 runs 14 residues. Between the trimmed V and J ends, which lost 0 bases and 8 bases, there was a span of 10 bases. Germline CDR1 ENHRY, CDR2 SYGVKD. The chain has TRBV10-3 and TRBJ2-2; D is undetermined. This TCR came from a male donor with ankylosing spondylitis. Sequencing was performed on blood, either unsorted or a sorted T cell fraction (not recorded which). In DNA form, the CDR3 reads TGTGCCATCAGTGAGTCTCCAGATGCAGGGGAGCTGTTTTTT. As protein: CAISESPDAGELFF.